A selection of T cell receptor beta chains follows, all from one sample in a study of post-analysis software for immune sequencing data. Each CDR3 protein gets one entry after TCRdb re-called the PCR reads with MiXCR. The data show 350,000 to 500,000 distinct CDR3 sequences, with roughly 40% seen just once and about 8% held by the top ten. Sample: blood. The receptors stem from a girl aged 2 to 10 with multiple sclerosis. Both conserved end residues are part of each CDR3. Fields, in order: clone size, D gene, V gene, J gene, CDR3 DNA, CDR3 protein. The D gene is left open where the match is weak. A row's size may be missing; if present it is once, few, many or a size class.

abundance: few; d_gene: -; v_gene: TRBV5-1; j_gene: TRBJ2-1; CDR3nt: TGCGCCAGCAGCTTGGGTTGGCCTCTTGACCTCTACAATGAGCAGTTCTTC; CDR3aa: CASSLGWPLDLYNEQFF
abundance: once; d_gene: TRBD1; v_gene: TRBV12-3/TRBV12-4; j_gene: TRBJ1-6; CDR3nt: TGTGCCAGCAGGAAACAGGGGGATCTTTCACCCCTCCACTTT; CDR3aa: CASRKQGDLSPLHF
abundance: -; d_gene: TRBD1; v_gene: TRBV6-1; j_gene: TRBJ1-5; CDR3nt: TGTGCCAGCACCCCAGGGGGGTTTGCTCAGCCCCAGCATTTT; CDR3aa: CASTPGGFAQPQHF
abundance: once; d_gene: -; v_gene: TRBV6-5; j_gene: TRBJ1-3; CDR3nt: TGTGCCAGCAGCCGAGGACCGAGGAGCTCTGGAAACACCATATATTTT; CDR3aa: CASSRGPRSSGNTIYF
abundance: -; d_gene: -; v_gene: TRBV5-6; j_gene: TRBJ1-1; CDR3nt: TGTGCCAGCAGCTTGGAGTCGAACACTGAAGCTTTCTTT; CDR3aa: CASSLESNTEAFF
abundance: -; d_gene: -; v_gene: TRBV29-1; j_gene: TRBJ2-1; CDR3nt: TGCAGCGCTGGACAGAACAATGAGCAGTTCTTC; CDR3aa: CSAGQNNEQFF
abundance: -; d_gene: TRBD1; v_gene: TRBV28; j_gene: TRBJ1-5; CDR3nt: TGTGCCAGCAGTCTTATGACCCAGACAGGGTATAGCAATCAGCCCCAGCATTTT; CDR3aa: CASSLMTQTGYSNQPQHF
abundance: few; d_gene: -; v_gene: TRBV19; j_gene: TRBJ2-1; CDR3nt: TGTACCACAACCAGTGGCAATGAGCAGTTCTTC; CDR3aa: CTTTSGNEQFF
abundance: many; d_gene: TRBD2; v_gene: TRBV29-1; j_gene: TRBJ2-3; CDR3nt: TGCAGCGTTGAAGCTAGCGGGATCACAGATACGCAGTATTTT; CDR3aa: CSVEASGITDTQYF
abundance: -; d_gene: -; v_gene: TRBV20-1; j_gene: TRBJ2-7; CDR3nt: TGCAGTGCTAGACCCTCCCTCTACGAGCAGTACTTC; CDR3aa: CSARPSLYEQYF
abundance: few; d_gene: -; v_gene: TRBV29-1; j_gene: TRBJ2-5; CDR3nt: TGCAGCGTTGATGGGCTCCCTTCGGAGACCCAGTACTTC; CDR3aa: CSVDGLPSETQYF
abundance: -; d_gene: -; v_gene: TRBV5-1; j_gene: TRBJ1-1; CDR3nt: TGCGCCAGCAGCTACAATGGACAGACTGAAGCTTTCTTT; CDR3aa: CASSYNGQTEAFF
abundance: -; d_gene: -; v_gene: TRBV20-1; j_gene: TRBJ2-7; CDR3nt: TGCAGTGCTAGCGGTTGGTGGAAGCGGGACACCTACGAGCAGTACTTC; CDR3aa: CSASGWWKRDTYEQYF
abundance: -; d_gene: -; v_gene: TRBV12-3/TRBV12-4; j_gene: TRBJ1-5; CDR3nt: TGTGCCAGCAGTCGAGCGACAGCCACAACTAATCAGCCCCAGCATTTT; CDR3aa: CASSRATATTNQPQHF
abundance: -; d_gene: TRBD2; v_gene: TRBV2; j_gene: TRBJ2-3; CDR3nt: TGTGCCAGCAGTACAACTAGCGGGGGACCCTCTAGCACAGATACGCAGTATTTT; CDR3aa: CASSTTSGGPSSTDTQYF
abundance: -; d_gene: TRBD2; v_gene: TRBV28; j_gene: TRBJ2-5; CDR3nt: TGTGCCAGCAGTGCCCCGGGAGGGGGTCTGACCCAGTACTTC; CDR3aa: CASSAPGGGLTQYF
abundance: few; d_gene: TRBD1; v_gene: TRBV12-3/TRBV12-4; j_gene: TRBJ1-2; CDR3nt: TGTGCCAGCAGCTCAATGGCGGGGCAGGGGGCTATCTATGGCTACACCTTC; CDR3aa: CASSSMAGQGAIYGYTF
abundance: -; d_gene: -; v_gene: TRBV9; j_gene: TRBJ2-7; CDR3nt: TGTGCCAGCAGCGTAAACCGGGGCGAGCAGTACTTC; CDR3aa: CASSVNRGEQYF
abundance: -; d_gene: TRBD2; v_gene: TRBV5-1; j_gene: TRBJ2-3; CDR3nt: TGCGCCAGCGGACGTTTAAGGGGCGGGAGGGCCTTTCGTTGGAGAGATACGCAGTATTTT; CDR3aa: CASGRLRGGRAFRWRDTQYF
abundance: -; d_gene: -; v_gene: TRBV5-1; j_gene: TRBJ1-2; CDR3nt: TGCGCCAGCAGCCTATCGACAGTGGTCTCTGAAAATGGCTACACCTTC; CDR3aa: CASSLSTVVSENGYTF
abundance: -; d_gene: -; v_gene: TRBV29-1; j_gene: TRBJ2-1; CDR3nt: TGCAGCGTTGGCAGTTTTCAGAACTACAATGAGCAGTTCTTC; CDR3aa: CSVGSFQNYNEQFF
abundance: few; d_gene: -; v_gene: TRBV29-1; j_gene: TRBJ2-1; CDR3nt: TGCAGCGTTGAAATACGGGCCGTCGATGAGCAGTTCTTC; CDR3aa: CSVEIRAVDEQFF
abundance: -; d_gene: -; v_gene: TRBV11-2; j_gene: TRBJ2-1; CDR3nt: TGTGCCAGCAAGGGGCCTGGTGCTAGCGCCCGGGGCAATGAGCAGTTCTTC; CDR3aa: CASKGPGASARGNEQFF
abundance: -; d_gene: -; v_gene: TRBV18; j_gene: TRBJ2-3; CDR3nt: TGTGCCAGCTCACCTGGACTAACTTCAGATACGCAGTATTTT; CDR3aa: CASSPGLTSDTQYF
abundance: -; d_gene: TRBD1; v_gene: TRBV7-9; j_gene: TRBJ2-6; CDR3nt: TGTGCCAGCAGCTCCCGGACAGGGAAGTTCATTTCTGGGGCCAACGTCCTGACTTTC; CDR3aa: CASSSRTGKFISGANVLTF
abundance: -; d_gene: -; v_gene: TRBV27; j_gene: TRBJ2-1; CDR3nt: TGTGCCAGCAGAATCACTCATAACTATGAGCAGTTCTTC; CDR3aa: CASRITHNYEQFF
abundance: few; d_gene: TRBD1; v_gene: TRBV20-1; j_gene: TRBJ2-1; CDR3nt: TGCAGTGCTTGGCCATATGTTAGGGGACAGTTCCACAATGAGCAGTTCTTC; CDR3aa: CSAWPYVRGQFHNEQFF
abundance: -; d_gene: -; v_gene: TRBV7-3; j_gene: TRBJ2-1; CDR3nt: TGTGCCAGCAGCCTCCTGTGGGCAAGCTCCTACAATGAGCAGTTCTTC; CDR3aa: CASSLLWASSYNEQFF
abundance: -; d_gene: -; v_gene: TRBV5-1; j_gene: TRBJ2-5; CDR3nt: TGCGCCAGCAGCTTGGGGGATGTCTCGTCGCAGGAGACCCAGTACTTC; CDR3aa: CASSLGDVSSQETQYF
abundance: -; d_gene: TRBD2; v_gene: TRBV6-5; j_gene: TRBJ2-7; CDR3nt: TGTGTCAGCAGTTACTCCGCACAAACTAGCGGGGGTTACGAGCAGTACTTC; CDR3aa: CVSSYSAQTSGGYEQYF
abundance: few; d_gene: TRBD2; v_gene: TRBV12-3/TRBV12-4; j_gene: TRBJ2-7; CDR3nt: TGTGCCAGCAGATACGCCGGGACTAGCAGCGAGCAGTACTTC; CDR3aa: CASRYAGTSSEQYF
abundance: -; d_gene: -; v_gene: TRBV20-1; j_gene: TRBJ2-5; CDR3nt: TGCAGTGCTAGGCCTGGGACTTCAGCACAACGGACCCAGTACTTC; CDR3aa: CSARPGTSAQRTQYF
abundance: few; d_gene: TRBD1; v_gene: TRBV28; j_gene: TRBJ2-7; CDR3nt: TGTGCCAGCAGGAAACAGGGGGAACCTCCCTACGAGCAGTACTTC; CDR3aa: CASRKQGEPPYEQYF
abundance: -; d_gene: -; v_gene: TRBV28; j_gene: TRBJ1-4; CDR3nt: TGTGCCAGCCAAGACACGAATAATGAAAAACTGTTTTTT; CDR3aa: CASQDTNNEKLFF
abundance: -; d_gene: -; v_gene: TRBV5-1; j_gene: TRBJ2-7; CDR3nt: TGCGCCAGCAGCTCGGACGGGACGGGGGCTCGGGAGCAGTACTTC; CDR3aa: CASSSDGTGAREQYF